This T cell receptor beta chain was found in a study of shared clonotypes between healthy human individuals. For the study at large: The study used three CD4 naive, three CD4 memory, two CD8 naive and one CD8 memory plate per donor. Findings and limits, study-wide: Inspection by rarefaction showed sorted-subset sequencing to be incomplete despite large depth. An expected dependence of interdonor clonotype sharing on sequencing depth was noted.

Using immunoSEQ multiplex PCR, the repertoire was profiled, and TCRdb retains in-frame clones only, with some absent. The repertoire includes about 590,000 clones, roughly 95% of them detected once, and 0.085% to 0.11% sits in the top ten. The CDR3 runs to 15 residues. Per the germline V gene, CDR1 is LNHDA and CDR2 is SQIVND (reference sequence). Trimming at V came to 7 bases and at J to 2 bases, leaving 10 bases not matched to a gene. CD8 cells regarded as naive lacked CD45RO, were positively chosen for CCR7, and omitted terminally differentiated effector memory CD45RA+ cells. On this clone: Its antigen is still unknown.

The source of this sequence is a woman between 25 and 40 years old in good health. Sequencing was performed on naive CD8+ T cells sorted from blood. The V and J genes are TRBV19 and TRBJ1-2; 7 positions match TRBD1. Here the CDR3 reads CASIVGTDKNYGYTF. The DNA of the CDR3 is TGTGCCAGTATTGTCGGGACAGACAAAAACTATGGCTACACCTTC.